A single sample gave rise to the 21 T cell receptor beta chains below, sequenced in a study of T cells expressing NK-cell markers. No DNA is given; TCRdb re-called the 5' RACE reads and lists each CDR3 protein once. Recorded for this sample: under 200,000 distinct CDR3 sequences. Sequencing used blood T cells: a sorted CD56 or NKG2C T cell subset, CD4+ or CD8+ T cells, or bulk PBMC T cells (not recorded which). The receptors derive from a woman between 18 and 69 years old in good health.

The chain uses TRBV30 and TRBJ1-1; TCRdb proposes TRBD1, but this gene call is untestable without DNA. This CDR3 contains 14 residues. Germline-derived CDR1 and CDR2 are GTSNPN and SVGIG (reference sequence). CDR3 protein: CAWSRQGEDTEAFF.

This chain connects TRBV10-3 to TRBJ2-2. The CDR3 contains 13 residues. Germline CDR1 ENHRY, CDR2 SYGVKD. The CDR3 sequence: CAISGEYTGELFF.

The CDR3 loop reads CASSPAAGFNQPQHF. V is TRBV7-3 and J is TRBJ1-5; without DNA, the TCRdb call of TRBD1 cannot be checked. The CDR3 runs to 15 residues. CDR1 and CDR2 (germline): SGHTA, FQGTGA.

V usage is TRBV12-3 or TRBV12-4 and J usage is TRBJ1-2; TCRdb calls TRBD1, which cannot be checked without DNA. This CDR3 is built from 14 residues. The CDR3 region is CASSQAGVNYGYTF.

This chain uses TRBV29-1 with TRBJ1-3; TCRdb indicates TRBD1, and absent DNA this call remains unverified. Germline-derived CDR1 and CDR2 are SQVTM and ANQGSEA. This CDR3 contains 15 residues. CDR3 sequence reads: CSVLSPGQTGNTIYF. The variable domain in full, with the rest retrieved from reference TRBV29-1 and TRBJ1-3, is SAVISQKPSRDICQRGTSLTIQCQVDSQVTMMFWYRQQPGQSLTLIATANQGSEATYESGFVIDKFPISRPNLTFSTLTVSNMSPEDSSIYLCSVLSPGQTGNTIYFGEGSWLTVV.

The V and J genes are TRBV20-1 and TRBJ2-7; TCRdb selects TRBD2, and the lack of DNA leaves this call unchecked. Germline CDR1 and CDR2: DFQATT and SNEGSKA (reference sequence). The CDR3 extends over 15 amino acids. CDR3 protein: CSARAPGLAAGEQYF.

The CDR3 sequence: CASSPGLAMDEQFF. This chain uses TRBV5-1 with TRBJ2-1; TCRdb lists TRBD2, though no DNA is available to test this call. CDR3 size: 14 residues. CDR1 and CDR2 from the germline V gene are SGHRS and YFSETQ. The whole variable domain, filled in from reference TRBV5-1 and TRBJ2-1, reads KAGVTQTPRYLIKTRGQQVTLSCSPISGHRSVSWYQQTPGQGLQFLFEYFSETQRNKGNFPGRFSGRQFSNSRSEMNVSTLELGDSALYLCASSPGLAMDEQFFGPGTRLTVL.

The chain couples TRBV12-3 or TRBV12-4 to TRBJ2-5. The CDR3 is 11 residues long. The CDR3 spells CASSREETQYF.

This sequence joins TRBV5-1 and TRBJ2-5. Germline V lookup: CDR1 SGHRS, CDR2 YFSETQ. CDR3 length: 15 residues. The CDR3 here is CASSLEARGWETQYF.

The chain recombines TRBV30 with TRBJ2-2; lacking DNA, the TRBD1 call made by TCRdb goes unchecked. The CDR3 spans 16 residues. Germline V gene data show CDR1 as GTSNPN and CDR2 as SVGIG (reference sequence). CDR3 sequence reads: CAWSIPLNRGTGELFF.

The chain carries TRBV3-1 and TRBJ2-2; TCRdb's D call of TRBD2 is untestable without DNA. The germline gives CDR1 LGHDT, CDR2 YNNKEL (reference sequence). The CDR3 has 14 amino acids. The CDR3 protein is CASSQGAATGELFF.

V gene TRBV7-9 combines with J gene TRBJ1-2; there is no DNA to check the TCRdb D call of TRBD1. The CDR3 has 15 amino acids. Per germline, CDR1 SEHNR and CDR2 FQNEAQ (reference sequence). The CDR3 region is CASSYLDRLNYGYTF.

The chain carries TRBV12-3 or TRBV12-4 and TRBJ2-7; the D call of TRBD1 rests on TCRdb alone, since no DNA is present to check it. The CDR3 contains 15 residues. The CDR3 loop is CASSLRQGGSYEQYF.

This sequence joins TRBV7-8 and TRBJ2-2. Per germline, CDR1 SGHVS and CDR2 FQNEAQ. This CDR3 is built from 15 residues. CDR3 sequence reads: CASNERVGYTGELFF. Full variable domain (missing parts from reference TRBV7-8 and TRBJ2-2): GAGVSQSPRYKVAKRGQDVALRCDPISGHVSLFWYQQALGQGPEFLTYFQNEAQLDKSGLPSDRFFAERPEGSVSTLKIQRTQQEDSAVYLCASNERVGYTGELFFGEGSRLTVL.

This clonotype ranks as medium-sized (0.01 to 0.1%) in terms of frequency. The chain joins TRBV2 to TRBJ2-1; without DNA, the TCRdb call of TRBD2 cannot be checked. CDR1 SNHLY and CDR2 FYNNEI come from the germline V gene. CDR3 size: 15 residues. The CDR3 reads CASSPEASGRNEQFF.

The chain has TRBV7-8 and TRBJ2-7; TCRdb designates TRBD1, a call that cannot be tested without DNA. CDR1 SGHVS and CDR2 FQNEAQ come from the germline V gene. CDR3 length equals 16 residues. CDR3 amino acids: CASRVSGGAVLYEQYF.

The J gene is TRBJ2-1, the V gene TRBV23-1; there is no DNA to check the TCRdb D call of TRBD2. TRBV23-1 is reported as an ORF; its role is uncertain. The CDR3 is 13 amino acids. This CDR3 is CASSQRSRAWRFF.

The V call is TRBV2, the J call TRBJ2-5; TCRdb picks TRBD1, but there is no DNA to check that call. The CDR3 is made up of 12 amino acids. Germline lookup yields CDR1 SNHLY and CDR2 FYNNEI. CDR3 amino acids: CASRGTGETQYF.

V is TRBV6-5 and J is TRBJ1-5; no DNA is available, so the TRBD1 call from TCRdb remains unchecked. This CDR3 contains 15 residues. Germline loops: CDR1 MNHEY, CDR2 SVGAGI. The CDR3 protein is CASSYSSDRDQPQHF.

The gene calls are TRBV5-6 and TRBJ2-7. The CDR3 contains 13 residues. CDR1 is SGHDT and CDR2 is YYEEEE in the germline V gene. The CDR3 sequence: CASSFGEGWEQYF.

The chain combines TRBV18 with TRBJ1-3. CDR1 is KGHSH, CDR2 LQKENI, per germline. The CDR3 totals 16 residues. The CDR3 protein is CASSQTGRGSGNTIYF.